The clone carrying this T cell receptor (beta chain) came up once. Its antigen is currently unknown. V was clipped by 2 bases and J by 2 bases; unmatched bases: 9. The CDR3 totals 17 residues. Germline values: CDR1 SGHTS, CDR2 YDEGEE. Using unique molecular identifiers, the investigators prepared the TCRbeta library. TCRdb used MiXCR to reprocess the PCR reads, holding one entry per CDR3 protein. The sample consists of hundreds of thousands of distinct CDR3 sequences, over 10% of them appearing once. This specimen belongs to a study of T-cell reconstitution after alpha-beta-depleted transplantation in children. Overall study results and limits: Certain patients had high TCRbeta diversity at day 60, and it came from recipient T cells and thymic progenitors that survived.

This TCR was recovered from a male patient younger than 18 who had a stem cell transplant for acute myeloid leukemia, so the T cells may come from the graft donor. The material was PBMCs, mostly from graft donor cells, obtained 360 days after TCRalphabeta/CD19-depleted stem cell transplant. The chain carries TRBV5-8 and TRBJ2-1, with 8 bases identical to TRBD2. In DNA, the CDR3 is TGTGCCAGCAGCTTCCTCGCTGCTAGCGGGCCCTACAATGAGCAGTTCTTC. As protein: CASSFLAASGPYNEQFF.